This T cell receptor beta chain comes out of a study of blood T cell repertoires in COVID-19. In the authors' workflow: Amplification from reference gene primers served as the basis for estimated nucleated cell counts. The protocol was immunoSEQ multiplex PCR, while the TCRdb copy is restricted to in-frame clones and leaves out a portion. That table supplies the V and J calls and clone size; D and trimming were determined from the DNA. The repertoire consists of approximately 180,000 clones, with approximately 80% occurring once and the leading ten covering about 15%. In terms of age and location, participants ranged from roughly 18 to 90 years and lived in under 30 US areas. CDR1 is SGHRS, CDR2 YFSETQ, per germline. V shed 0 bases and J 0 bases; nucleotides not matched to a gene: 9. The CDR3 loop spans 18 amino acids.

The V gene is TRBV5-1, the J gene TRBJ1-1; 9 bases match TRBD1. The clonotype comes from a man in his fifties or sixties who had recovered from COVID-19. The sequencing sample was made of PBMCs or T cells enriched from blood (not recorded which). CDR3 in amino acids: CASSLGAGTGILNTEAFF. DNA of the CDR3: TGCGCCAGCAGCTTGGGAGCCGGGACAGGGATCCTGAACACTGAAGCTTTCTTT.